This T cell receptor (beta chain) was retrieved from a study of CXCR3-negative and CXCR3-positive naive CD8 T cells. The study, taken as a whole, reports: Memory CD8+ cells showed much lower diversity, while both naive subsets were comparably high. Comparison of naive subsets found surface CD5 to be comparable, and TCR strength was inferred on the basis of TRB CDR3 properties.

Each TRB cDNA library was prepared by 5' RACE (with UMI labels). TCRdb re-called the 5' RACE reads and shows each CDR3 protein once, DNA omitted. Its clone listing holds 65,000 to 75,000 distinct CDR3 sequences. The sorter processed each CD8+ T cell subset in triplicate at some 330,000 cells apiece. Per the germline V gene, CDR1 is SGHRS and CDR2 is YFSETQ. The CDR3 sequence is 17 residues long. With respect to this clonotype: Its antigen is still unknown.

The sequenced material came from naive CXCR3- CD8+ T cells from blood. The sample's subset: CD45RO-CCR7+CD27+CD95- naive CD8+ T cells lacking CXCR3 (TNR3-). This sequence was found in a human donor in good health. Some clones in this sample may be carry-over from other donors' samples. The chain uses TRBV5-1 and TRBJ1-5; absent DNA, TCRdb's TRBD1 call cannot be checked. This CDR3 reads CASSLRDRGKRNQPQHF.